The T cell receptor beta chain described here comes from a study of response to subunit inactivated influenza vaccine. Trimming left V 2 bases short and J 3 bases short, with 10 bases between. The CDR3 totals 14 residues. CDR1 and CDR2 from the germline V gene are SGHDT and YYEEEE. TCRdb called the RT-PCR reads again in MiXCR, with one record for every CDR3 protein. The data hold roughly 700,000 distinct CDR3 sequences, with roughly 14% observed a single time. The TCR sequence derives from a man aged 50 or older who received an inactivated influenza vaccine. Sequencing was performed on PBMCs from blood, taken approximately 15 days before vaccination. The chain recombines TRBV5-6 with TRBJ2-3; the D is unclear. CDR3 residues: CASSFYSGTDTQYF. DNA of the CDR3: TGTGCCAGCAGCTTCTACTCTGGAACAGATACGCAGTATTTT.